The 12 T cell receptor beta chains in this list originate from one sample, sequenced in a study of CD8 T cells in ankylosing spondylitis. Their antigens remain unidentified. Study-wide findings and caveats: Seemingly distinctive of ankylosing spondylitis blood was a TCR beta motif formed by eight highly homologous variants.

TCRdb reprocessed the 5' RACE reads via MiXCR and lists one record per CDR3 protein. The table includes 350,000 to 450,000 distinct CDR3 sequences, more than 25% detected once. The material sequenced was blood, either unsorted or a sorted T cell fraction (not recorded which). The receptor source for this set is a male donor with ankylosing spondylitis.

This clonotype was detected a few times. V is TRBV5-1 and J is TRBJ1-2; TRBD1 is a possible D gene (6 bases). This CDR3 contains 13 residues. The germline V and J ends were trimmed by 4 bases and 6 bases, with 13 bases remaining between them. Germline V gives CDR1 SGHRS, CDR2 YFSETQ. CDR3 sequence reads: CASSPAGGHGYTF. CDR3 sequence (DNA): TGCGCCAGCAGCCCCGCGGGGGGCCATGGCTACACCTTC.

The rearrangement uses TRBV7-2 and TRBJ2-2; no firm D call. With 5 bases removed from V and 7 bases from J, the gap between germline ends came to 11 bases. Germline V gives CDR1 SGHTA, CDR2 FQGNSA. The CDR3 loop spans 13 amino acids. The CDR3 spells CASSQRMYGELFF. The CDR3 DNA follows: TGTGCCAGCAGCCAAAGGATGTACGGGGAGCTGTTTTTT.

This clonotype was counted ten times or more. The V and J genes are TRBV24-1 and TRBJ1-5; D is unresolved. V lost 4 bases and J 2 bases, leaving 11 bases between the germline ends. Germline CDR1 is KGHDR and CDR2 is SFDVKD. CDR3 length: 15 residues. CDR3 nucleotide sequence: TGTGCCACCAGTGACCACAGCGGCGGCAATCAGCCCCAGCATTTT. Protein product: CATSDHSGGNQPQHF.

This clonotype was picked up a small number of times. The chain couples TRBV5-1 to TRBJ2-1; 13 positions agree with TRBD2. V was clipped by 0 bases and J by 3 bases; unmatched bases: 6. The CDR3 length is 18 residues. The V gene's germline CDR1 is SGHRS and CDR2 YFSETQ. The CDR3, as DNA: TGCGCCAGCAGCTTGGTACTAGCGGGAGGGCCAAGCTACAATGAGCAGTTCTTC. This codes for CASSLVLAGGPSYNEQFF. Together with reference TRBV5-1 and TRBJ2-1, the CDR3 gives the full variable domain: KAGVTQTPRYLIKTRGQQVTLSCSPISGHRSVSWYQQTPGQGLQFLFEYFSETQRNKGNFPGRFSGRQFSNSRSEMNVSTLELGDSALYLCASSLVLAGGPSYNEQFFGPGTRLTVL.

The gene calls are TRBV24-1 and TRBJ2-1; 8 bases map to TRBD2. Trimming took 4 bases from V and 3 from J; bases not matched to a gene: 7. The V gene's germline CDR1 is KGHDR and CDR2 SFDVKD. The CDR3 is 16 residues long. The CDR3 nucleotides read TGTGCCACCAGTGAAAGACGGGAGGGACTCTACAATGAGCAGTTCTTC. Its protein is CATSERREGLYNEQFF.

The chain employs TRBV24-1 and TRBJ2-1, with TRBD2 matching over 7 bases. Per germline, CDR1 KGHDR and CDR2 SFDVKD. Trimming at V came to 0 bases and at J to 3 bases, leaving 4 bases not matched to a gene. This CDR3 has 16 residues. CDR3 in DNA: TGTGCCACCAGTGATTTGGAGGCTAGCGGCTACAATGAGCAGTTCTTC. Encoded protein: CATSDLEASGYNEQFF.

This clonotype was seen a handful of times. V is TRBV29-1 and J is TRBJ2-3, with 7 bases that match TRBD2. The length of the CDR3 is 13 residues. Germline V gene data show CDR1 as SQVTM and CDR2 as ANQGSEA. Trimming cost V 3 bases and J 1 base; bases outside gene matches: 1. CDR3 coding DNA: TGCAGCGTTGATCGGGAGGGCACAGATACGCAGTATTTT. Translated, it gives CSVDREGTDTQYF.

In this sample, this clonotype turned up a few times. This chain links TRBV20-1 with TRBJ2-1; D remains ambiguous. V was cut by 6 bases and J by 0 bases, with 12 bases left in between. The V gene's germline CDR1 is DFQATT and CDR2 SNEGSKA (reference sequence). The CDR3 spans 14 residues. CDR3 bases: TGCAGTGCCAGCAGTATCGGCTCCTACAATGAGCAGTTCTTC. This translates into CSASSIGSYNEQFF.

This clonotype has only a few counts. This rearrangement joins TRBV20-1 to TRBJ1-2; a possible D gene is TRBD1 (5 bases). The germline V gene encodes CDR1 DFQATT and CDR2 SNEGSKA (reference sequence). Trimming took 3 bases from V and 7 from J, leaving 15 bases between them. This CDR3 region has 13 residues. This CDR3 reads CSASAGNSGGYTF. CDR3 bases: TGCAGTGCTAGTGCAGGGAACTCCGGTGGCTACACCTTC.

The chain has TRBV3-1 and TRBJ1-1; TRBD1 aligns across 8 bases. Per the germline V gene, CDR1 is LGHDT and CDR2 is YNNKEL (reference sequence). J gave up 3 bases and V 1 base, and 7 bases lay outside the gene matches. CDR3 length: 16 amino acids. The CDR3 reads CASSQVSQGADTEAFF. In DNA, the CDR3 is TGTGCCAGCAGCCAAGTCTCGCAGGGGGCGGACACTGAAGCTTTCTTT.

As to this clonotype: The CDR3 ends on some other residue instead of the conserved phenylalanine or tryptophan, so this is likely a read error. The rearrangement links TRBV24-1 to TRBJ2-5; 8 bases agree with TRBD2. The CDR3 runs to 15 residues. J lost 4 bases, V lost 0 bases, and 3 bases had no gene match. Germline CDR1 is KGHDR and CDR2 is SFDVKD. CDR3 bases: TGTGCCACCAGTGATTTGAGCGGGAGCGCAGAGACCCAGTACTAC. It encodes CATSDLSGSAETQYY.

The table lists this clonotype with a few counts. The V gene is TRBV12-5, the J gene TRBJ2-3; the D is unclear. Trimming pared 1 base from V and 8 bases from J, leaving 13 bases between. The CDR3 spans 14 residues. Germline CDR1 LGHNT, CDR2 FRNRAP. The CDR3 reads CASGLEVAAGTQYF. CDR3 DNA sequence: TGTGCTAGTGGTTTGGAGGTCGCCGCAGGTACGCAGTATTTT.